This is a list of T cell receptor beta chains from one sample in a study of shared clonotypes between healthy human individuals. TCRdb keeps only in-frame clones here, not all; method: immunoSEQ multiplex PCR. The sample has roughly 770,000 clones; 96% are singletons. Material for sequencing was naive CD8+ T cells sorted from blood. The receptor source for this set is a man aged 25 to 45 in good health. CDR3s include the opening cysteine and the closing phenylalanine or tryptophan. The D gene is left open where the match is weak. Size is stated for part of the rows, as once, few or many counts, or as a class when the clone is expanded.

TRBJ2-7 | TRBV28 | - | once | CASSLAGIYSEQYF | TGTGCCAGCAGTTTGGCAGGAATATACTCCGAGCAGTACTTC
TRBJ2-1 | TRBV5-8 | - | - | CASSFKPGGGSYNEQFF | TGTGCCAGCAGCTTCAAGCCGGGGGGCGGGTCCTACAATGAGCAGTTCTTC
TRBJ2-7 | TRBV7-6 | TRBD2 | - | CASSISGINEQYF | TGTGCCAGCAGCATTAGCGGGATCAACGAGCAGTACTTC
TRBJ1-2 | TRBV14 | - | - | CASSQVRGLGYGYTF | TGTGCCAGCAGCCAAGTGAGGGGACTTGGCTATGGCTACACCTTC
TRBJ2-7 | TRBV27 | TRBD2 | - | CASSLAESYEQYF | TGTGCCAGCAGCCTAGCGGAAAGCTACGAGCAGTACTTC
TRBJ2-1 | TRBV29-1 | TRBD1 | once | CSVERDRGLNEQFF | TGCAGCGTTGAAAGAGACAGGGGGCTCAATGAGCAGTTCTTC
TRBJ1-3 | TRBV6-1 | TRBD1 | - | CASSEAAGTGAGNTIYF | TGTGCCAGCAGTGAAGCTGCCGGGACAGGGGCCGGAAACACCATATATTTT
TRBJ2-3 | TRBV5-8 | TRBD2 | - | CASSLLAGETDTQYF | TGTGCCAGCAGCTTGCTAGCGGGTGAAACAGATACGCAGTATTTT
TRBJ1-4 | TRBV2 | - | - | CASSGDGYNEKLFF | TGTGCCAGCAGTGGGGACGGTTATAATGAAAAACTGTTTTTT
TRBJ2-3 | TRBV7-3 | - | few | CASSLSGSTDTQYF | TGTGCCAGCAGCTTAAGCGGGAGCACAGATACGCAGTATTTT
TRBJ2-7 | TRBV29-1 | - | - | CSVELLNYEQYF | TGCAGCGTTGAACTCCTTAACTACGAGCAGTACTTC
TRBJ2-7 | TRBV10-3 | - | - | CAISAGRAYEQYF | TGTGCCATCAGTGCGGGCAGAGCCTACGAGCAGTACTTC
TRBJ2-6 | TRBV27 | TRBD1 | - | CASSFRDRGGSGANVLTF | TGTGCCAGCAGTTTCCGGGACAGGGGGGGGTCTGGGGCCAACGTCCTGACTTTC
TRBJ1-1 | TRBV4-3 | - | - | CASSQDSRGNTEAFF | TGCGCCAGCAGCCAAGATAGCAGGGGGAACACTGAAGCTTTCTTT
TRBJ1-2 | TRBV29-1 | - | - | CSVEDRDGYTF | TGCAGCGTTGAAGATAGGGATGGCTACACCTTC
TRBJ2-7 | TRBV4-3 | TRBD2 | - | CASSQGSAGTYEQYF | TGCGCCAGCAGCCAAGGTTCAGCGGGAACTTACGAGCAGTACTTC
TRBJ1-1 | TRBV25-1 | - | - | CASSEYVRGNTEAFF | TGTGCCAGCAGTGAATACGTCAGGGGGAACACTGAAGCTTTCTTT
TRBJ2-7 | TRBV10-1 | TRBD2 | - | CASSKTSAHEQYF | TGCGCCAGCAGTAAAACTAGCGCCCACGAGCAGTACTTC
TRBJ2-1 | TRBV5-4 | TRBD1 | once | CASSLAAGGEFF | TGTGCCAGCAGCTTGGCGGCAGGGGGTGAGTTCTTC
TRBJ2-7 | TRBV7-9 | - | - | CASSLNEVSEQYF | TGTGCCAGCAGCTTAAATGAGGTTAGCGAGCAGTACTTC
TRBJ2-7 | TRBV5-6 | - | - | CASSFYGNHYEQYF | TGTGCCAGCAGCTTTTACGGGAATCACTACGAGCAGTACTTC
TRBJ2-2 | TRBV9 | - | once | CASTRGATGELFF | TGTGCCAGCACCCGGGGGGCCACCGGGGAGCTGTTTTTT